The clone carrying this T cell receptor (beta chain) has at least ten counts. The data were taken from a study of T cells in Graves' hyperthyroidism and ophthalmopathy. V was pared by 7 bases and J by 3 bases, with 19 bases between. The germline gives CDR1 MNHEY, CDR2 SMNVEV (reference sequence). The CDR3 loop spans 15 amino acids. The CDR3 regions of TCR beta were amplified from RNA transcripts. HTBI primers were used for first-round RT-PCR of the TCR CDR3. TCRdb used MiXCR to reprocess the multiplex PCR reads, holding one entry per CDR3 protein. The table lists approximately 630,000 distinct CDR3 sequences, about a sixth of them singletons.

This chain uses TRBV27 with TRBJ2-7; D is possibly TRBD2 (5 bases). The specimen sequenced was blood. This sequence was found in a woman in her twenties or thirties with Graves' hyperthyroidism. The CDR3 region is CASTLVGGEGYEQYF. CDR3 sequence (DNA): TGTGCCAGCACCCTGGTAGGAGGCGAGGGCTACGAGCAGTACTTC.